Listed here are 17 T cell receptor beta chains from one sample, sequenced in a study of T-cell reconstitution after alpha-beta-depleted transplantation in children. This sample's TCRbeta library carried unique molecular identifier barcodes. TCRdb called the PCR reads again in MiXCR, with one record for every CDR3 protein. Counted here are around 200,000 distinct CDR3 sequences, roughly 8.3% occurring once; the ten biggest clones make up roughly 36%. Source: PBMCs, mostly from graft donor cells, taken 360 days after TCRalphabeta/CD19-depleted stem cell transplant. These receptors came from a male patient aged 2 to 9 who had a stem cell transplant for acute myeloid leukemia, so the T cells may come from the graft donor.

This clonotype appeared a few times. The rearrangement joins TRBV20-1 to TRBJ1-5; D is ambiguous. This CDR3 is built from 18 residues. Germline values: CDR1 DFQATT, CDR2 SNEGSKA (reference sequence). V was cut by 0 bases and J by 0 bases, with 18 bases left in between. The CDR3 spells CSARDPRGTPISNQPQHF. The CDR3 nucleotides read TGCAGTGCTAGAGATCCCCGGGGAACCCCCATTAGCAATCAGCCCCAGCATTTT.

V usage is TRBV11-2 and J usage is TRBJ2-7; the D call may be TRBD1 or TRBD2 (5 bases each). Germline CDR1 and CDR2: SGHAT and FQNNGV. V was shortened by 4 bases and J by 6 bases, with 16 bases between the two germline ends. The CDR3 is made up of 14 amino acids. CDR3 bases: TGTGCCAGCAGCTCCCTCAGGGACGACCGCGAGCAGTACGTC. Its translation: CASSSLRDDREQYV.

This sequence joins TRBV29-1 and TRBJ1-2; 7 bases agree with TRBD1. The germline V gene encodes CDR1 SQVTM and CDR2 ANQGSEA. The V gene end was trimmed by 6 bases and the J gene end by 4 bases; junction bases not matched to a gene: 8. The CDR3 contains 13 residues. DNA for the CDR3: TGCAGCGTCGCACGGGACAGTCTCTATGGCTACACCTTC. The encoded protein is CSVARDSLYGYTF.

In this sample, this clonotype turned up a few times. The chain carries TRBV29-1 and TRBJ1-2; tentatively, D is TRBD1 (6 bases). Germline V lookup: CDR1 SQVTM, CDR2 ANQGSEA. The germline V and J ends were trimmed by 7 bases and 2 bases, with 11 bases remaining between them. The CDR3 has 12 amino acids. The CDR3 DNA follows: TGCAGCGCCCGAAGGGGGAACTATGGCTACACCTTC. As protein: CSARRGNYGYTF.

At least ten counts were recorded for this clonotype. The CDR3 sequence is CASSGQGWSDEQFF. CDR3 nucleotides: TGTGCCAGCAGTGGGCAGGGGTGGTCCGATGAGCAGTTCTTC. J is TRBJ2-1 and V is TRBV12-3 or TRBV12-4, with D possibly matching TRBD1 (6 bases). The CDR3 is 14 residues long. V was trimmed by 5 bases and J by 8 bases, leaving 16 bases between them.

In this sample, this clonotype turned up a few times. The chain employs TRBV5-1 and TRBJ1-2; the D is unclear. Trimming took 0 bases from V and 2 from J, leaving 17 bases between them. In germline, CDR1 is SGHRS, CDR2 YFSETQ. CDR3 size: 17 residues. The CDR3 region has the DNA TGCGCCAGCAGCTTGGAGGAGAGACGCACATTGAACTATGGCTACACCTTC. This encodes CASSLEERRTLNYGYTF.

This clonotype was found many times. V usage is TRBV20-1 and J usage is TRBJ2-1; 15 positions match TRBD2. Losses at the gene ends were 6 bases for V and 12 bases for J; bases not matched to a gene: 9. This CDR3 has 14 residues. CDR1 DFQATT and CDR2 SNEGSKA come from the germline V gene (reference sequence). The CDR3 DNA reads TGCAGTGCAGCCGGACTAGCGGGGGGGCAAGGGCAGTTCTTC. It specifies CSAAGLAGGQGQFF.

The chain joins TRBV11-1 to TRBJ2-7; D gene uncertain. V lost 2 bases and J lost 2, with 4 bases in between. Germline V gene lookup returns CDR1 SGHAT and CDR2 FQDESV (reference sequence). The CDR3 is 12 residues long. CDR3 region: CASSLTPYEQYV. The CDR3 DNA follows: TGTGCCAGCAGCTTAACCCCCTACGAGCAGTACGTC.

This clonotype appeared a few times. This chain joins TRBV6-5 and TRBJ1-5; TRBD1 might be the D (5 bases). This CDR3 comprises 15 residues. Germline CDR1 reads MNHEY; CDR2 reads SVGAGI. Trimming stripped 2 bases from V and 2 bases from J, with 10 bases between. The CDR3 bases are TGTGCCAGCAGTTACCTCCAGGGAGGCAATCAGCCCCAGCATTTT. Amino acid sequence: CASSYLQGGNQPQHF.

This clonotype came up once. This sequence may be a read error, since a much larger clone differs from it by one base. The rearrangement uses TRBV9 and TRBJ2-6, with TRBD1 as a possible D gene (5 bases). Germline lookup yields CDR1 SGDLS and CDR2 YYNGEE. There are 15 residues in the CDR3. Here the CDR3 reads CASSLQVGGASVLTF. CDR3 in DNA: TGTGCCAGCAGCTTACAGGTTGGTGGGGCCAGCGTCCTGACTTTC.

This chain links TRBV12-3 or TRBV12-4 with TRBJ1-5; 7 positions match TRBD1. The J segment lost 1 base and the V segment lost 2 bases, leaving 5 bases of the junction unmatched. The CDR3 length is 16 residues. DNA of the CDR3: TGTGCCAGCAGTTTAAAGGTGACAGGGAGCAATCAGCCCCAGCATTTT. This sequence encodes CASSLKVTGSNQPQHF.

The chain couples TRBV5-1 to TRBJ2-7, with D possibly matching TRBD1 (6 bases). Germline V gene sequence: CDR1 SGHRS, CDR2 YFSETQ. There are 13 residues in the CDR3. Trimming pared 4 bases from V and 7 bases from J, leaving 15 bases between. This CDR3 reads CASSQYRALEQYF. For the CDR3, the DNA is TGCGCCAGCAGCCAATACAGGGCTCTGGAGCAGTACTTC.

The chain carries TRBV7-8 and TRBJ2-1; D is undetermined. The CDR3 consists of 13 residues. Trimming removed 5 bases from V and 13 bases from J, with 18 bases in between. Germline V gene sequence: CDR1 SGHVS, CDR2 FQNEAQ. The CDR3 nucleotides are TGTGCCAGCAGCCAGCCCCCCACCTTAGCCCAGTTCTTC. This gives the protein CASSQPPTLAQFF.

J is TRBJ2-4 and V is TRBV5-5; 9 nucleotides line up with TRBD1. J was trimmed by 5 bases and V by 3 bases; bases with no gene match: 6. Germline CDR1 reads SGHKS; CDR2 reads YYEKEE (reference sequence). This CDR3 spans 15 amino acids. CDR3 in DNA: TGTGCCAGCAGCTCGGGACAGGGTCCGGAAAACATTCAGTACTTC. This encodes CASSSGQGPENIQYF.

The rearrangement uses TRBV7-2 and TRBJ2-1, with no clear D. In germline, CDR1 is SGHTA, CDR2 FQGNSA. Trimming took 10 bases from V and 9 from J, leaving 19 bases between them. This CDR3 is built from 13 residues. The CDR3 loop reads CATTPSYRSEQFF. DNA for the CDR3: TGTGCCACTACTCCCTCCTATCGGAGTGAGCAGTTCTTC.

Only a few counts were recorded for this clonotype. V gene TRBV5-1 combines with J gene TRBJ2-7; D gene ambiguous. V lost 0 bases to trimming and J lost 4 bases, with 11 bases between them. This CDR3 is built from 14 residues. Germline CDR1 is SGHRS and CDR2 is YFSETQ. The CDR3 loop reads CASSLAPDTYEQYV. The CDR3 DNA is TGCGCCAGCAGCTTGGCCCCTGACACATACGAGCAGTACGTC.

The J gene is TRBJ2-7, the V gene TRBV7-4; a weak D match, TRBD2 (7 bases). CDR3 length: 14 amino acids. Trimming stripped 5 bases from V and 7 bases from J, with 18 bases between. Germline V lookup: CDR1 SGHVT, CDR2 SQSDAQ. In DNA form, the CDR3 reads TGTGCCAGCAGCCACCTCGGGGGGCGTAGGGAGCAGTACGTC. Translation: CASSHLGGRREQYV.